Below are 20 T cell receptor beta chains sequenced from a single sample in a study of T cells after yellow fever vaccination. TCRdb recomputed calls from the 5' RACE reads with MiXCR, one row per CDR3 protein. The repertoire holds 300,000 to 400,000 distinct CDR3 sequences, with roughly 7.5% as singletons. The input for sequencing was PBMCs, taken roughly 47 days after the first yellow fever vaccination. Every receptor here comes from a young man who received the YFV17D yellow fever vaccine.

This clonotype has more than one count but fewer than ten. The chain has TRBV30 and TRBJ2-4; D remains ambiguous. The CDR3 is made up of 16 amino acids. Per the germline V gene, CDR1 is GTSNPN and CDR2 is SVGIG (reference sequence). Trimming removed 3 bases at V and 0 bases at J, with 15 bases between. As DNA, the CDR3 is TGTGCCTGGAGCTCAAGTTTGCCCTTAGCCAAAAACATTCAGTACTTC. Residues: CAWSSSLPLAKNIQYF.

This clonotype appeared a few times. The V gene is TRBV20-1, the J gene TRBJ2-5, with D tentatively TRBD2 (5 bases). Between the trimmed V and J ends, which lost 5 bases and 4 bases, there was a span of 17 bases. This CDR3 is 14 amino acids long. Germline loops: CDR1 DFQATT, CDR2 SNEGSKA (reference sequence). CDR3 loop: CSALPYSAGETQYF. The CDR3 DNA is TGCAGTGCTCTGCCATACAGCGCGGGAGAGACCCAGTACTTC.

This clonotype was counted between two and nine times. The chain uses TRBV5-1 and TRBJ2-7; possible D gene TRBD2, 6 bases. V shed 2 bases and J shed 0 bases, with 12 bases lying between them. CDR3 length: 15 amino acids. Germline CDR1 SGHRS, CDR2 YFSETQ. CDR3 sequence reads: CASSFGGTNSYEQYF. In DNA, the CDR3 is TGCGCCAGCAGCTTTGGCGGGACGAACTCCTACGAGCAGTACTTC. The whole variable domain, filled in from reference TRBV5-1 and TRBJ2-7, reads KAGVTQTPRYLIKTRGQQVTLSCSPISGHRSVSWYQQTPGQGLQFLFEYFSETQRNKGNFPGRFSGRQFSNSRSEMNVSTLELGDSALYLCASSFGGTNSYEQYFGPGTRLTVT.

V usage is TRBV28 and J usage is TRBJ2-4; D is unresolved. Looked up from germline, CDR1 is MDHEN and CDR2 is SYDVKM. This CDR3 is 13 amino acids long. V was pared by 7 bases and J by 2 bases, with 9 bases between. The CDR3 sequence: CASTRPPKNIQYF. For the CDR3, the DNA is TGTGCCAGCACCCGTCCACCCAAAAACATTCAGTACTTC.

This clonotype was recorded a few times. This chain links TRBV12-3 or TRBV12-4 with TRBJ1-4, with TRBD1 identical over 7 bases. The length of the CDR3 is 16 residues. Trimming took 6 bases from V and 0 from J; bases not matched to a gene: 7. CDR3 region: CASRRDSWATNEKLFF. The CDR3 DNA is TGTGCCAGCAGACGGGACAGTTGGGCAACTAATGAAAAACTGTTTTTT.

This clonotype was recorded at least ten times. This chain uses TRBV27 with TRBJ2-5; 7 bases match TRBD1. The CDR3 consists of 14 residues. From germline, CDR1 is MNHEY and CDR2 SMNVEV (reference sequence). The junction had 7 bases not matched to a gene; V was cut back by 5 bases and J by 4 bases. CDR3 bases: TGTGCCAGCAGTCCGTGGACAGGCGGAGAGACCCAGTACTTC. This translates into CASSPWTGGETQYF.

The genes are TRBV6-2 or TRBV6-3 and TRBJ2-2, with a weak D call TRBD2 (6 bases). Trimming left V 8 bases short and J 6 bases short, with 16 bases between. This CDR3 has 14 residues. Germline assignment: CDR1 MNHEY and CDR2 SVGEGT. CDR3 in DNA: TGTGCCAGCCAAGGGACTCACGTCGCCGGGGAGCTGTTTTTT. Translating gives CASQGTHVAGELFF.

Here the CDR3 reads CASSWGPHLNSWQNTEAFF. The DNA for the CDR3 is TGTGCCAGCAGTTGGGGGCCCCACCTGAATTCATGGCAGAACACTGAAGCTTTCTTT. The chain is built from TRBV6-2 or TRBV6-3 and TRBJ1-1; D might be TRBD1 (6 bases). V lost 4 bases and J lost 1, with 25 bases in between. The CDR3 loop spans 19 amino acids. Per germline, CDR1 MNHEY and CDR2 SVGEGT.

This chain links TRBV20-1 with TRBJ2-7; D possibly corresponds to TRBD2 (5 bases). V gave up 3 bases and J gave up 2 bases, with 11 bases separating them. This CDR3 comprises 13 residues. Germline V gene data show CDR1 as DFQATT and CDR2 as SNEGSKA (reference sequence). In DNA, the CDR3 is TGCAGTGCTAGTCGGACGGGGACCTACGAGCAGTACTTC. Its translation is CSASRTGTYEQYF.

This clonotype has at least ten counts. The chain has TRBV7-9 and TRBJ1-6, with D maybe TRBD1 (5 bases). CDR1 and CDR2 from the germline V gene are SEHNR and FQNEAQ (reference sequence). Trimming cost V 1 base and J 6 bases, with 10 bases left between them. The length of the CDR3 is 15 residues. Here the CDR3 DNA reads TGTGCCAGCAGCTTAGGGGGGTACTCTAATTCACCCCTCCACTTT. Amino acid sequence: CASSLGGYSNSPLHF.

This clonotype was found a few times. V usage is TRBV5-5 and J usage is TRBJ1-3; D unclear. CDR3 length equals 15 residues. Germline V gene lookup returns CDR1 SGHKS and CDR2 YYEKEE (reference sequence). The germline V and J ends were trimmed by 3 bases and 0 bases, with 10 bases remaining between them. CDR3 loop: CASSWTLSSGNTIYF. CDR3 sequence (DNA): TGTGCCAGCAGCTGGACCTTGAGCTCTGGAAACACCATATATTTT.

The chain uses TRBV7-2 and TRBJ2-7, with 7 bases identical to TRBD1. CDR1 SGHTA and CDR2 FQGNSA come from the germline V gene. The CDR3 is made up of 16 amino acids. The V segment lost 5 bases and the J segment 2 bases; nucleotides outside the gene matches: 12. The CDR3 reads CASSQPGDSRPYEQYF. The CDR3 nucleotides read TGTGCCAGCAGCCAACCCGGGGACAGTCGCCCCTACGAGCAGTACTTC.

This clonotype has more than one count but fewer than ten. This rearrangement joins TRBV4-1 to TRBJ2-1, with a tentative D call TRBD1 (5 bases). The CDR3 has 15 residues. Germline V CDR1 and CDR2: MGHRA, YSYEKL. V was shortened by 0 bases and J by 6 bases, with 12 bases between the two germline ends. CDR3: CASSQDRGVGNEQFF. CDR3 in DNA: TGCGCCAGCAGCCAAGATAGGGGTGTCGGCAATGAGCAGTTCTTC.

This clonotype was detected only once. The junction shows a germline mismatch at one end, possibly a read error. The chain couples TRBV27 to TRBJ2-7; possibly TRBD1 for D (5 bases). The CDR3 is 15 amino acids. Germline-derived CDR1 and CDR2 are MNHEY and SMNVEV (reference sequence). The CDR3: CARSLYGQGEYEQYF. As DNA, the CDR3 is TGTGCCAGGAGTTTATACGGGCAGGGTGAATACGAGCAGTACTTC.

This clonotype was picked up a small number of times. The V call is TRBV4-3, the J call TRBJ1-6; 8 positions match TRBD1. The CDR3 loop spans 16 amino acids. The germline V gene has CDR1 LGHNA and CDR2 YSLEER. The V segment lost 1 base and the J segment 5 bases; nucleotides outside the gene matches: 4. Here the CDR3 DNA reads TGCGCCAGCAGCCAAGTGACAGGGGAAGATAATTCACCCCTCCACTTT. Its protein product is CASSQVTGEDNSPLHF.

The chain couples TRBV5-1 to TRBJ2-7; a weak D match, TRBD2 (7 bases). Germline CDR1 is SGHRS and CDR2 is YFSETQ. The CDR3 has 15 amino acids. V was clipped by 8 bases and J by 2 bases, with 20 bases between them. CDR3 loop: CARIGWGGHTYEQYF. CDR3 DNA sequence: TGCGCCAGGATCGGTTGGGGGGGCCATACCTACGAGCAGTACTTC.

The chain links TRBV11-2 to TRBJ2-5; unclear D gene. Germline V CDR1 and CDR2: SGHAT, FQNNGV. The CDR3 has 13 residues. Trimming cost V 2 bases and J 6 bases, with 10 bases left between them. The chain's CDR3 is CASSLSGRKTQYF. The CDR3 nucleotides read TGTGCCAGCAGCTTATCCGGACGAAAGACCCAGTACTTC.

This clonotype has a handful of counts. The CDR3 coding sequence is TGTGCCAGCAGCTTGGTCGGAAGACAGGGGGCGAATTACGAGCAGTACTTC. Translated, it gives CASSLVGRQGANYEQYF. The rearrangement links TRBV5-4 to TRBJ2-7, with 10 bases that match TRBD1. There are 17 residues in the CDR3. Trimming cost V 0 bases and J 4 bases; bases outside gene matches: 10. The germline CDR1 and CDR2 sequences are SGHNT and YYREEE (reference sequence).

The chain is built from TRBV3-1 and TRBJ2-2; the match to TRBD1 covers 11 bases. V shed 11 bases and J 1 base; nucleotides not matched to a gene: 15. Per the germline V gene, CDR1 is LGHDT and CDR2 is YNNKEL (reference sequence). CDR3 length: 18 residues. The CDR3 region is CALCSGTGGTVNTGELFF. For the CDR3, the DNA is TGTGCCCTCTGCTCCGGGACAGGGGGTACGGTGAACACCGGGGAGCTGTTTTTT.

This clonotype was seen a handful of times. V gene TRBV4-1 combines with J gene TRBJ1-1; possibly TRBD1 for D (6 bases). This CDR3 spans 13 amino acids. Between the trimmed V and J ends, which lost 2 bases and 8 bases, there was a span of 12 bases. Germline loops: CDR1 MGHRA, CDR2 YSYEKL. The CDR3 DNA is TGCGCCAGCAGCCAACCGGACAGTGGAGAAGCTTTCTTT. This sequence encodes CASSQPDSGEAFF.